The 20 T cell receptor beta chains listed next were all sequenced from one sample in a study of blood T cell repertoires in COVID-19. TCRdb's copy holds only in-frame clones and misses some; the assay was immunoSEQ multiplex PCR. The sample lists some 270,000 clones, 75% to 90% occurring once. Sequenced material: peripheral blood. The receptors shown here come from a woman between 40 and 55 years old who had recovered from COVID-19.

V gene TRBV5-4 combines with J gene TRBJ2-3, with TRBD2 matching over 9 bases. Germline assignment: CDR1 SGHNT and CDR2 YYREEE (reference sequence). V dropped 1 base and J dropped 2; count of bases not matched to a gene: 5. This CDR3 region has 16 residues. The CDR3 reads CASSLSAGGNTDTQYF. CDR3 in DNA: TGTGCCAGCAGCTTGTCTGCGGGAGGGAACACAGATACGCAGTATTTT. The variable domain in full, with the rest retrieved from reference TRBV5-4 and TRBJ2-3, is ETGVTQSPTHLIKTRGQQVTLRCSSQSGHNTVSWYQQALGQGPQFIFQYYREEENGRGNFPPRFSGLQFPNYSSELNVNALELDDSALYLCASSLSAGGNTDTQYFGPGTRLTVL.

The chain employs TRBV7-9 and TRBJ2-7; no definite D call. The germline V gene has CDR1 SEHNR and CDR2 FQNEAQ (reference sequence). The CDR3 contains 13 residues. Trimming removed 2 bases at V and 3 bases at J, with 8 bases between. The CDR3 protein is CASSLSEDYEQYF. DNA of the CDR3: TGTGCCAGCAGCTTAAGTGAGGACTACGAGCAGTACTTC.

The genes are TRBV11-3 and TRBJ1-3; 7 nucleotides match TRBD1. The V gene end was trimmed by 5 bases and the J gene end by 4 bases; junction bases not matched to a gene: 2. Germline CDR1 and CDR2: SGHNT and YENEEA. This CDR3 region has 13 residues. This CDR3 reads CASSMGQGNTIYF. The CDR3, as DNA: TGTGCCAGCAGCATGGGACAGGGAAACACCATATATTTT. The entire variable domain, with the rest obtained from reference TRBV11-3 and TRBJ1-3, is as follows: EAGVVQSPRYKIIEKKQPVAFWCNPISGHNTLYWYLQNLGQGPELLIRYENEEAVDDSQLPKDRFSAERLKGVDSTLKIQPAELGDSAVYLCASSMGQGNTIYFGEGSWLTVV.

V is TRBV5-5 and J is TRBJ2-2; 7 bases match TRBD2. The CDR3 loop spans 14 amino acids. J was trimmed by 6 bases and V by 3 bases; bases with no gene match: 5. CDR1 is SGHKS and CDR2 is YYEKEE in the germline V gene (reference sequence). The CDR3 loop reads CASSSGGSPGELFF. The DNA for the CDR3 is TGTGCCAGCAGCTCTGGCGGGAGTCCCGGGGAGCTGTTTTTT.

V usage is TRBV18 and J usage is TRBJ1-6; 7 bases match TRBD1. After removal of 4 bases from V and 0 bases from J, the junction contained 12 bases not matched to a gene. Germline-derived CDR1 and CDR2 are KGHSH and LQKENI. The CDR3 sequence is 19 residues long. CDR3 protein: CASSQFRQGISSYNSPLHF. CDR3 DNA: TGTGCCAGCTCACAATTCAGACAGGGCATCAGCTCCTATAATTCACCCCTCCACTTT.

The genes are TRBV7-9 and TRBJ2-3, with TRBD1 matching 9 bases. V lost 3 bases to trimming and J lost 4 bases; unmatched junction nucleotides: 2. The germline gives CDR1 SEHNR, CDR2 FQNEAQ (reference sequence). The CDR3 length is 14 residues. DNA for the CDR3: TGTGCCAGCAGCTTGACAGGGGGATCAGATACGCAGTATTTT. Amino acids: CASSLTGGSDTQYF.

The chain has TRBV29-1 and TRBJ1-6; D gene uncertain. The CDR3 loop spans 13 amino acids. V was shortened by 7 bases and J by 8 bases, with 15 bases between the two germline ends. The germline V gene encodes CDR1 SQVTM and CDR2 ANQGSEA. CDR3: CSAQGQEDSPLHF. The CDR3 DNA is TGCAGCGCCCAAGGCCAGGAGGATTCACCCCTCCACTTT.

The gene calls are TRBV6-6 and TRBJ1-1; D may be TRBD1 (6 bases). CDR3 length: 13 amino acids. Deletions cut 3 bases from V and 3 bases from J, with 8 bases between. Germline lookup yields CDR1 MNHNY and CDR2 SVGAGI (reference sequence). The CDR3 nucleotides are TGTGCCAGCAGTTATCAGGGGTACACTGAAGCTTTCTTT. Protein: CASSYQGYTEAFF.

V gene TRBV2 combines with J gene TRBJ2-3; 7 bases are a match to TRBD1. The germline V gene encodes CDR1 SNHLY and CDR2 FYNNEI. V lost 4 bases to trimming and J lost 14 bases; unmatched junction nucleotides: 12. There are 13 residues in the CDR3. The CDR3 coding sequence is TGTGCCAGCAGTGCTACTGGACAGGAGGTTCGGTATTTT. Its protein product is CASSATGQEVRYF.

The chain combines TRBV5-4 with TRBJ2-3, with TRBD2 matching over 7 bases. Trimming cost V 5 bases and J 2 bases; bases outside gene matches: 11. The germline V gene has CDR1 SGHNT and CDR2 YYREEE (reference sequence). This CDR3 contains 16 residues. This CDR3 is CASSDGLEENTDTQYF. CDR3 DNA: TGTGCCAGCAGTGACGGACTAGAGGAAAACACAGATACGCAGTATTTT.

The chain combines TRBV6-5 with TRBJ1-2; possible D gene TRBD1, 6 bases. CDR1 is MNHEY and CDR2 is SVGAGI in the germline V gene. The germline V and J ends were trimmed by 6 bases and 3 bases, with 11 bases remaining between them. The CDR3 is 13 residues long. In nucleotides, the CDR3 is TGTGCCAGCAGGCCGAACAGGGACTATGGCTACACCTTC. This gives the protein CASRPNRDYGYTF.

The chain couples TRBV5-6 to TRBJ2-7, with unresolved D. Trimming stripped 2 bases from V and 0 bases from J, with 12 bases between. This CDR3 has 15 residues. The germline V gene has CDR1 SGHDT and CDR2 YYEEEE. The CDR3 DNA reads TGTGCCAGCAGCTTTGGTACAGAGATCTCCTACGAGCAGTACTTC. It encodes CASSFGTEISYEQYF.

This clone was observed a single time. V and J are TRBV6-5 and TRBJ1-2, with D possibly matching TRBD1 (5 bases). V gave up 5 bases and J gave up 6 bases, with 10 bases separating them. CDR1 is MNHEY, CDR2 SVGAGI, per germline. This CDR3 is 12 amino acids long. CDR3 DNA: TGTGCCAGCAGTCGGGGGGGGGATGGCTACACCTTC. Its translation: CASSRGGDGYTF.

The CDR3 protein is CASSQDLGQGQETQYF. The CDR3 region has the DNA TGTGCCAGCAGCCAAGATCTAGGACAGGGGCAAGAGACCCAGTACTTC. V is TRBV4-2 and J is TRBJ2-5; TRBD1 aligns across 9 bases. The CDR3 length is 16 residues. Germline V gene data show CDR1 as LGHNA and CDR2 as YNFKEQ. The V gene end was trimmed by 0 bases and the J gene end by 2 bases; junction bases not matched to a gene: 4.

This clone came up a few times. The CDR3 spells CASIDPRVGSYEQYF. CDR3 DNA sequence: TGTGCCAGCATCGACCCCAGGGTTGGCTCCTACGAGCAGTACTTC. The chain is built from TRBV2 and TRBJ2-7; tentative D call: TRBD1 (5 bases). V lost 7 bases and J 0 bases, leaving 16 bases between the germline ends. The CDR3 covers 15 residues. Germline loops: CDR1 SNHLY, CDR2 FYNNEI.

The sample holds a few counts of this clone. CDR3 nucleotides: TGTGCCAGCAGTCCAGGGGAAGGTCAGCCCCAGCATTTT. It codes for CASSPGEGQPQHF. The chain couples TRBV12-3 or TRBV12-4 to TRBJ1-5; D possibly corresponds to TRBD1 (6 bases). The CDR3 covers 13 residues. Between the trimmed V and J ends, which lost 5 bases and 6 bases, there was a span of 11 bases.

V usage is TRBV21-1 and J usage is TRBJ1-2. TRBV21-1 corresponds to a pseudogene. The CDR3 is 14 amino acids. The DNA for the CDR3 is TGTGCCAGCAGTTTCAAAAGTTTATTACTTGGCTACACCTTC. This gives the protein CASSFKSLLLGYTF.

The chain joins TRBV15 to TRBJ2-5; weak D call: TRBD2 (7 bases). V was clipped by 2 bases and J by 0 bases, with 16 bases between them. The CDR3 is 17 residues long. Germline V gene lookup returns CDR1 LNHNV and CDR2 YYDKDF (reference sequence). CDR3 residues: CATSRSLAGAYQETQYF. The CDR3 DNA sequence: TGTGCCACCAGCAGATCCCTTGCGGGGGCGTACCAAGAGACCCAGTACTTC. Combining the CDR3 with reference TRBV15 and TRBJ2-5 gives the whole variable domain DAMVIQNPRYQVTQFGKPVTLSCSQTLNHNVMYWYQQKSSQAPKLLFHYYDKDFNNEADTPDNFQSRRPNTSFCFLDIRSPGLGDTAMYLCATSRSLAGAYQETQYFGPGTRLLVL.

The rearrangement links TRBV5-5 to TRBJ1-4; D not certain. The ends were cut back, 7 bases at V and 6 bases at J, with 7 bases in the middle. This CDR3 spans 11 amino acids. Germline V lookup: CDR1 SGHKS, CDR2 YYEKEE (reference sequence). The CDR3 protein is CASGLDEKLFF. The CDR3 nucleotides read TGTGCCAGCGGGCTTGATGAAAAACTGTTTTTT.

V gene TRBV9 combines with J gene TRBJ1-2; 7 bases match TRBD1. The J segment lost 6 bases and the V segment lost 4 bases, leaving 3 bases of the junction unmatched. Germline V gene sequence: CDR1 SGDLS, CDR2 YYNGEE. The CDR3 sequence is 12 residues long. CDR3 loop: CASSSQGNGYTF. The DNA for the CDR3 is TGTGCCAGCAGCTCACAGGGGAATGGCTACACCTTC.